The source of this T cell receptor beta chain is a study of cytomegalovirus exposure and HLA in healthy donors. About the study: From donors who were HLA-typed, an early data release held approximately 84 million unique TCRs. Study-wide findings and caveats: Being productive about 87% or about 30% of the time was typical of most TCR beta V segments in an earlier analysis. TCR association rates varied by HLA locus in a later analysis, with DRB1 highest and HLA-C lowest.

Primers for the PCR totalled 60 Vbeta and 13 Jbeta. Assay used: immunoSEQ multiplex PCR; TCRdb lists only in-frame clones, some missing. This table has about 160,000 clones, around 80% appearing once. CDR3 size: 15 residues. Germline values: CDR1 MNHEY, CDR2 SVGAGI. V gave up 0 bases and J gave up 5 bases; unmatched junction bases: 6. Healthy donors of bone marrow made up the group. About this clone: The antigen remains undetermined.

The clonotype comes from a woman aged 45-60 years in good health and CMV-seropositive. The sequenced sample consisted of PBMCs. The V call is TRBV6-5, the J call TRBJ2-7, with 8 nucleotides matching TRBD1. CDR3 DNA sequence: TGTGCCAGCAGTTACTCCGGACAGGGTCTACACGAGCAGTACTTC. Its protein product is CASSYSGQGLHEQYF.